The clone carrying this T cell receptor beta chain was recorded at least ten times. Its specificity is unknown. This entry is derived from a study of T-cell reconstitution after alpha-beta-depleted transplantation in children. Findings of the study overall: About two months after transplant, alpha-beta T cells reportedly came from several hundred expanded graft clones. T-cell numbers and diversity, one year after transplant, stemmed largely from T cells that were newly produced.

V dropped 1 base and J dropped 4; count of bases not matched to a gene: 6. This CDR3 is 18 amino acids long. Per the germline V gene, CDR1 is MGHRA and CDR2 is YSYEKL. Unique molecular identifiers featured in how the TCRbeta library was prepared. TCRdb re-called the PCR reads through MiXCR, storing one row per CDR3 protein. This sample carries about 420,000 distinct CDR3 sequences, roughly 15% of them seen once, and the ten largest clones take 25% to 30%. This TCR was recovered from a boy under two years old who had a stem cell transplant for Wiskott-Aldrich syndrome, so the T cells may come from the graft donor. V and J are TRBV4-1 and TRBJ2-3, with 15 bases aligning to TRBD2. The sequenced sample was PBMCs, mostly from graft donor cells, obtained 360 days after TCRalphabeta/CD19-depleted stem cell transplant. As DNA, the CDR3 is TGCGCCAGCAGCCAAGTTTGGACTAGCGGGGGGGTCGCAGATACGCAGTATTTT. This gives the protein CASSQVWTSGGVADTQYF.